This T cell receptor (beta chain) was observed in a study of CD8 T cells in Susac syndrome. A word on this clonotype: Antigen: not known.

RNA, at about 0.45 to 1 ug, was reverse transcribed with random hexamers. TCRdb re-derived calls from the immunoSEQ multiplex PCR reads in MiXCR, one entry per CDR3 protein. The table records 160,000 or so distinct CDR3 sequences, 92% of them present only once. Study-wide points: The study conceded that relatively few individuals underwent its TCR sequencing and HLA analysis.

Germline CDR1 SGHRS, CDR2 YFSETQ. CDR3 size: 14 residues. Trimming cost V 0 bases and J 5 bases, with 11 bases left between them. The source is a human donor in good health. What was sequenced was CD4+ T cells from PBMCs. V is TRBV5-1 and J is TRBJ2-5, with D unresolved. The CDR3 nucleotides read TGCGCCAGCAGCTTGGGGCAGGTAGAGGAGACCCAGTACTTC. Protein product: CASSLGQVEETQYF.